The T cell receptor beta chain under discussion was sequenced for a study of blood T cell repertoires in COVID-19. For recovered donors of Cohort 3, there were two negative PCRs, clearance, or symptom resolution. Per the authors' pipeline: For nucleated cells, counts were estimated from reference gene primer amplification. Clones were read by immunoSEQ multiplex PCR, and TCRdb kept only the in-frame ones, dropping some. The V and J calls and the clone size are those of that table, but D and trimming were determined from the DNA. The sample consists of hundreds of thousands of clones, under 90% of them appearing once. The CDR3 spans 12 residues. Germline CDR1 LGHDT, CDR2 YNNKEL (reference sequence). The ends were cut back, 6 bases at V and 3 bases at J, with 8 bases in the middle.

The rearrangement joins TRBV3-1 (or the pseudogene TRBV3-2) to TRBJ1-1; D is uncertain. Sequenced sample: PBMCs or T cells enriched from blood (not recorded which). The clonotype was recovered from a man between 60 and 70 years old who had recovered from COVID-19. Here the CDR3 reads CASRRADTEAFF. The CDR3 DNA reads as TGTGCCAGCAGGCGGGCGGACACTGAAGCTTTCTTT.